This paragraph reports one T cell receptor (beta chain). The germline V gene encodes CDR1 SQVTM and CDR2 ANQGSEA. The CDR3 has 12 amino acids. Trimming cost V 0 bases and J 3 bases, with 3 bases left between them. This sample stems from a study of blood T cell repertoires in COVID-19. TCRdb keeps only in-frame clones here, not all; method: immunoSEQ multiplex PCR. The sample holds 150,000 to 200,000 clones, 90% seen once. The J gene is TRBJ1-3, the V gene TRBV29-1; D remains ambiguous. Sequenced sample: peripheral blood. This TCR derives from a man aged 50-60 years with acute or convalescent COVID-19. This chain's CDR3 is CSVEDNGNTIYF. As DNA, the CDR3 is TGCAGCGTTGAAGATAATGGAAACACCATATATTTT.